This TCR beta chain stems from a study of T cells in Graves' hyperthyroidism and ophthalmopathy. Researchers barred patients who had uncontrolled infection, other autoimmune disease, pregnancy or lactation. Thyroid ultrasound, orbital computed tomography, clinical symptoms, and serum thyroxine and TRAb underpinned diagnoses. The source material, RNA transcripts, was used to amplify TCR beta CDR3 regions. Using the HTBI primer set, a first-round RT-PCR was run on the TCR CDR3. TCRdb independently ran MiXCR on the multiplex PCR reads; one entry per CDR3 protein. The sample has some 570,000 distinct CDR3 sequences, approximately 15% seen once. Overall study results and limits: Peripheral blood also featured most of the thyroid clonotypes expanded above 0.001. Onset of ophthalmopathy came a median around 6.2 months after the model predicted it.

The germline gives CDR1 SGHDN, CDR2 FVKESK. The CDR3 runs to 15 residues. Losses at the gene ends were 5 bases for V and 4 bases for J; bases not matched to a gene: 6. In its sample, this clonotype was seen many times. Its antigen is as yet unknown. The receptor was derived from a woman younger than 30 with Graves' ophthalmopathy. The chain has TRBV14 and TRBJ2-3, with 10 bases lining up with TRBD1. The sequenced sample consisted of blood. CDR3: CASSGDRGRADTQYF. CDR3 DNA: TGTGCCAGCAGCGGCGACAGGGGGCGCGCAGATACGCAGTATTTT. Full variable domain (remainder filled in from reference TRBV14 and TRBJ2-3): EAGVTQFPSHSVIEKGQTVTLRCDPISGHDNLYWYRRVMGKEIKFLLHFVKESKQDESGMPNNRFLAERTGGTYSTLKVQPAELEDSGVYFCASSGDRGRADTQYFGPGTRLTVL.